This T cell receptor (beta chain) was observed in a study of post-analysis software for immune sequencing data. Overall study results and limits: Compared with controls, patients showed significantly lower normalized Chao1 diversity. Among a handful of TRBV segments more frequent in patients than controls were TRBV5-6, TRBV5-1 and TRBV20-1.

The germline gives CDR1 MGHDK, CDR2 SYGVNS. The V gene lost 3 bases and the J gene lost 1 base, with 3 bases spanning the gap. The CDR3 runs 13 residues. cDNA libraries of TCR beta carried unique molecular identifiers. TCRdb processed the PCR reads anew with MiXCR; each CDR3 protein has one entry. In the table there are 700,000 to 900,000 distinct CDR3 sequences, around 45% of which are singletons. Of note for this clonotype: Its antigen is as yet unknown.

Sequencing used blood. The J gene is TRBJ2-2, the V gene TRBV25-1; the D is unclear. This receptor was obtained from a girl aged 5-17 years with multiple sclerosis. The CDR3 DNA reads TGTGCCAGCAGTGACTTGAACACCGGGGAGCTGTTTTTT. Its protein product is CASSDLNTGELFF.